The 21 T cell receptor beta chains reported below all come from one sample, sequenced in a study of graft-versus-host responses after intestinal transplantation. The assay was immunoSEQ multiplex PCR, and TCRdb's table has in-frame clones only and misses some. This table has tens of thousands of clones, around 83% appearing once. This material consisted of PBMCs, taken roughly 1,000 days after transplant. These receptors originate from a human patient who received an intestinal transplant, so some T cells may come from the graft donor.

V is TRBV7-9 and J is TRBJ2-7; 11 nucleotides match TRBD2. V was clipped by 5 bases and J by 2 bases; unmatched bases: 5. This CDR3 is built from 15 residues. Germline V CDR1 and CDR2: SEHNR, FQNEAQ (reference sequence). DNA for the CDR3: TGTGCCAGCAGCCAAACTAGCGGGGGTACCTACGAGCAGTACTTC. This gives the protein CASSQTSGGTYEQYF.

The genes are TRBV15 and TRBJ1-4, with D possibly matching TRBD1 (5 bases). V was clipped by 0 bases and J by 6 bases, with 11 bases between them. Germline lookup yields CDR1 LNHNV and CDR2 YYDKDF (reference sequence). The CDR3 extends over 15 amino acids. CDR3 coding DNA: TGTGCCACCAGCAGAGATAAGGAGGGGTATGAAAAACTGTTTTTT. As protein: CATSRDKEGYEKLFF.

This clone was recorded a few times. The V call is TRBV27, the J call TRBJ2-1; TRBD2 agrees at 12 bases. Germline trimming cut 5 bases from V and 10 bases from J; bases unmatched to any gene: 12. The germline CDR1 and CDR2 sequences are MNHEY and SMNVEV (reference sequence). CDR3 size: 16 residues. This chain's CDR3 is CASSPPRLAGVGEQFF. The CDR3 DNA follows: TGTGCCAGCAGTCCCCCTCGACTAGCGGGAGTAGGGGAGCAGTTCTTC.

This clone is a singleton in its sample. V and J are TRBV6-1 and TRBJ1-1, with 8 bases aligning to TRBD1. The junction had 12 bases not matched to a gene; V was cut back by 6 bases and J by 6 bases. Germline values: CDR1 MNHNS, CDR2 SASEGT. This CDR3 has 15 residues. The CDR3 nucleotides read TGTGCCAGCAGCGAAATTTCCACAGGGGGGGCTGAAGCTTTCTTT. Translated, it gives CASSEISTGGAEAFF.

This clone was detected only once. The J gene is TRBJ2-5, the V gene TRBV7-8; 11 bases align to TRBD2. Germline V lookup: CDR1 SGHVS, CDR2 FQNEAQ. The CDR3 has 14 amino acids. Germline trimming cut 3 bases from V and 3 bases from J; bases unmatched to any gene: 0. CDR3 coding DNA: TGTGCCAGCAGCTTGACTAGCGGGAAAGAGACCCAGTACTTC. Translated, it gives CASSLTSGKETQYF.

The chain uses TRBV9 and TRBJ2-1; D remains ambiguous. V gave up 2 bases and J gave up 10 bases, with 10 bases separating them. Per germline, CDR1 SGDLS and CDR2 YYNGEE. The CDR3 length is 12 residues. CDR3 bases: TGTGCCAGCAGCGTCCCCCCTGGGGAGCAGTTCTTC. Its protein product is CASSVPPGEQFF. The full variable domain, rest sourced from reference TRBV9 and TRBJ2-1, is DSGVTQTPKHLITATGQRVTLRCSPRSGDLSVYWYQQSLDQGLQFLIQYYNGEERAKGNILERFSAQQFPDLHSELNLSSLELGDSALYFCASSVPPGEQFFGPGTRLTVL.

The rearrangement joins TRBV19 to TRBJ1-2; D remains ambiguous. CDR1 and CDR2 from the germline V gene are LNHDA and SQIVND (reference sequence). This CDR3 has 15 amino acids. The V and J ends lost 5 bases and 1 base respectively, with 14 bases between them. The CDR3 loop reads CASSYATAVNYGYTF. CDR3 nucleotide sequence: TGTGCCAGTAGTTATGCGACCGCGGTTAACTATGGCTACACCTTC.

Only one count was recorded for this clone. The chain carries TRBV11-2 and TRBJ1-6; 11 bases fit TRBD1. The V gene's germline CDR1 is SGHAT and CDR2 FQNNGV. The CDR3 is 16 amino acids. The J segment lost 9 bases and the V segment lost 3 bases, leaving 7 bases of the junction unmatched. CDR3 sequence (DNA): TGTGCCAGCAGCTTCCCCGGGACAGGGGGGGGTTCACCCCTCCACTTT. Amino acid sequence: CASSFPGTGGGSPLHF.

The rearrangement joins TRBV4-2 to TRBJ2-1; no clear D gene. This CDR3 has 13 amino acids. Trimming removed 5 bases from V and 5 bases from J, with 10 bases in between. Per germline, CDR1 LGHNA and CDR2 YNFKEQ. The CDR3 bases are TGTGCCAGCAGCAGGCTAGATAACAATGAGCAGTTCTTC. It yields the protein CASSRLDNNEQFF.

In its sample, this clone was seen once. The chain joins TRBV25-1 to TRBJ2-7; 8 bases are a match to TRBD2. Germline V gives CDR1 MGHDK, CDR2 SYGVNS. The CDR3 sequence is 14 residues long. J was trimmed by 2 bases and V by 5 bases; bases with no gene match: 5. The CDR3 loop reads CASSRPGGPYEQYF. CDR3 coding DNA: TGTGCCAGCAGTAGACCGGGAGGGCCCTACGAGCAGTACTTC.

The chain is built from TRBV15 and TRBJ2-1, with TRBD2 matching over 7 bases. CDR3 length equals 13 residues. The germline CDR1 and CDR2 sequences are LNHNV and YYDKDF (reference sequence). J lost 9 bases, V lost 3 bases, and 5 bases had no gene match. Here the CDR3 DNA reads TGTGCCACCAGCAGCGCGGGGGTGGCTGAGCAGTTCTTC. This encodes CATSSAGVAEQFF.

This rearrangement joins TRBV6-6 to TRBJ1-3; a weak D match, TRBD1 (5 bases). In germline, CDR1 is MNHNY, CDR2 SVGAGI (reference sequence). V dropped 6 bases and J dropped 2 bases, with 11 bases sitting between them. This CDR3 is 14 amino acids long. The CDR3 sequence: CASSYGGAGNTIYF. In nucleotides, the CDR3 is TGTGCCAGCAGCTACGGGGGGGCTGGAAACACCATATATTTT.

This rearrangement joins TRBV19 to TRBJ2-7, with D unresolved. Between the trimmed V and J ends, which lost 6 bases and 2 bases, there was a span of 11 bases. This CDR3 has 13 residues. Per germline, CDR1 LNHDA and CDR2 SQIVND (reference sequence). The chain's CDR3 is CASRSGGAYEQYF. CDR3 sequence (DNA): TGTGCCAGTAGGTCGGGCGGAGCCTACGAGCAGTACTTC.

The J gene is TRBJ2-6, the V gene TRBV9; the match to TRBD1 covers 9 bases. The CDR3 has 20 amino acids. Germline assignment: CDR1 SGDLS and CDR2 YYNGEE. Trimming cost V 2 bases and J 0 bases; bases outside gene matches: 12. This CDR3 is CASSVEPRQGVFSGANVLTF. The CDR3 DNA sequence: TGTGCCAGCAGCGTCGAGCCCCGACAGGGGGTTTTCTCTGGGGCCAACGTCCTGACTTTC.

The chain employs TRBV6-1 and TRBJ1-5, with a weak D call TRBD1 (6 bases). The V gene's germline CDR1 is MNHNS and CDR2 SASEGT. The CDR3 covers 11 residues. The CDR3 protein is CATGPNQPQHF. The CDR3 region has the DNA TGTGCTACAGGGCCCAATCAGCCCCAGCATTTT.

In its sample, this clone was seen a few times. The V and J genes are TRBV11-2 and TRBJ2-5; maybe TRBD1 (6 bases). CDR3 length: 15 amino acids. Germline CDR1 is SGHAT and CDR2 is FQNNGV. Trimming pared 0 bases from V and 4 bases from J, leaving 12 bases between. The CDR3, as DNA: TGTGCCAGCAGCTTAGATCCCCAGGGGTCAGAGACCCAGTACTTC. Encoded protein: CASSLDPQGSETQYF.

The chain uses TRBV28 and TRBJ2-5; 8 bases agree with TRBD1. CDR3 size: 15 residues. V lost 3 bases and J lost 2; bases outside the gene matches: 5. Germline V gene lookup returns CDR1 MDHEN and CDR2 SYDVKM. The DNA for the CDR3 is TGTGCCAGCAGTTTGGTCGACAGGGGTCAAGAGACCCAGTACTTC. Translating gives CASSLVDRGQETQYF.

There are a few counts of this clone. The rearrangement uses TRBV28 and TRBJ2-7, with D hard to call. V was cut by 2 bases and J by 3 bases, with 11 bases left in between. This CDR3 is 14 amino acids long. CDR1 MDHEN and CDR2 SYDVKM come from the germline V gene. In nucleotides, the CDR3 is TGTGCCAGCAGTTTAAGGGATGTTCTCTACGAGCAGTACTTC. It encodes CASSLRDVLYEQYF.

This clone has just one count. The CDR3 DNA is TGCAGCGTGGGCCTTGGGGGACTGGGACTAGCCTTCACAGATACGCAGTATTTT. Its translation is CSVGLGGLGLAFTDTQYF. This chain joins TRBV29-1 and TRBJ2-3, with 9 bases that match TRBD2. The V gene's germline CDR1 is SQVTM and CDR2 ANQGSEA. The CDR3 is 18 residues long. After removal of 6 bases from V and 2 bases from J, the junction contained 18 bases not matched to a gene.

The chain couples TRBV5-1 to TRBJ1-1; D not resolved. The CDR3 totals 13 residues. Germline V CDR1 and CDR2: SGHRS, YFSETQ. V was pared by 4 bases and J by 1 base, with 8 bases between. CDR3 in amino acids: CASSEGTNTEAFF. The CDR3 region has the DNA TGCGCCAGCAGCGAGGGAACGAACACTGAAGCTTTCTTT. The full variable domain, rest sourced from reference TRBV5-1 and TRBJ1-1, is KAGVTQTPRYLIKTRGQQVTLSCSPISGHRSVSWYQQTPGQGLQFLFEYFSETQRNKGNFPGRFSGRQFSNSRSEMNVSTLELGDSALYLCASSEGTNTEAFFGQGTRLTVV.

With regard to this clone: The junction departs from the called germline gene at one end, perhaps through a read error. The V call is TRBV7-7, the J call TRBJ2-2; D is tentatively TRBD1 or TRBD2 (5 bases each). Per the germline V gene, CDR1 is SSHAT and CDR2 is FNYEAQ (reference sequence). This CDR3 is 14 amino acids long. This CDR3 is CASSPRDLSGELFF. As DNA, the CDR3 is TGTGCTAGCAGCCCTCGGGACCTTTCCGGGGAGCTGTTTTTT. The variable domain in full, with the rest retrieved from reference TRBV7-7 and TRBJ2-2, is GAGVSQSPRYKVTKRGQDVTLRCDPISSHATLYWYQQALGQGPEFLTYFNYEAQPDKSGLPSDRFSAERPEGSISTLTIQRTEQRDSAMYRCASSPRDLSGELFFGEGSRLTVL.